A single sample is the source of the 16 T cell receptor beta chains below, sequenced in a study of blood T cell repertoires in COVID-19. Some clones are missing from TCRdb's copy, which holds only in-frame ones; the method was immunoSEQ multiplex PCR. Altogether about 670,000 clones are present, about 90% being singletons, with the ten largest covering approximately 0.3%. Input material: peripheral blood. Receptors were obtained from a woman under 30 with acute or convalescent COVID-19.

The V gene is TRBV27, the J gene TRBJ2-7; 9 bases are shared with TRBD1. The CDR3 is 14 amino acids. Germline loops: CDR1 MNHEY, CDR2 SMNVEV (reference sequence). V was clipped by 3 bases and J by 5 bases; unmatched bases: 5. DNA for the CDR3: TGTGCCAGCAGTTTCGGGACAGGGTTAAACGAGCAGTACTTC. This gives the protein CASSFGTGLNEQYF.

This clone was observed many times. The V call is TRBV28, the J call TRBJ1-1; no clear D gene. The CDR3 runs 17 residues. V was cut by 8 bases and J by 4 bases, with 26 bases left in between. Germline V CDR1 and CDR2: MDHEN, SYDVKM. CDR3: CASALYVSPSASTEAFF. For the CDR3, the DNA is TGTGCCAGCGCACTTTACGTGTCACCCTCAGCGAGCACTGAAGCTTTCTTT.

This chain links TRBV7-6 with TRBJ1-1; TRBD1 matches 9 bases. J was trimmed by 0 bases and V by 4 bases; bases with no gene match: 9. Germline V gene lookup returns CDR1 SGHVS and CDR2 FNYEAQ. The CDR3 spans 17 residues. CDR3 nucleotide sequence: TGTGCCAGCAGCTCAGGGCTACAGGGGGCGATGAACACTGAAGCTTTCTTT. Amino acids: CASSSGLQGAMNTEAFF.

The rearrangement joins TRBV6-5 to TRBJ1-2, with D possibly TRBD1 on 5 matching bases. Per the germline V gene, CDR1 is MNHEY and CDR2 is SVGAGI. The CDR3 has 13 amino acids. The V gene lost 6 bases and the J gene lost 4 bases, with 12 bases spanning the gap. This CDR3 reads CASRADRAYGYTF. CDR3 nucleotide sequence: TGTGCCAGCAGGGCCGACAGAGCCTATGGCTACACCTTC.

CDR3 in DNA: TGTGCCAGCAGTACTGCCGGAACAGGGGCGGACGAGCAGTACTTC. This encodes CASSTAGTGADEQYF. The rearrangement joins TRBV28 to TRBJ2-7, with 7 positions matching TRBD1. The V gene end was trimmed by 5 bases and the J gene end by 5 bases; junction bases not matched to a gene: 12. The length of the CDR3 is 15 residues. Germline V lookup: CDR1 MDHEN, CDR2 SYDVKM.

The rearrangement links TRBV7-2 to TRBJ1-2; D might be TRBD1 (6 bases). Germline V gene data show CDR1 as SGHTA and CDR2 as FQGNSA. CDR3 length equals 16 residues. V lost 1 base to trimming and J lost 4 bases, with 16 bases between them. CDR3 sequence (DNA): TGTGCCAGCAGCTTAGTGGGGGCTGGGGTCATCTATGGCTACACCTTC. Its translation: CASSLVGAGVIYGYTF. The full variable domain, rest sourced from reference TRBV7-2 and TRBJ1-2, is GAGVSQSPSNKVTEKGKDVELRCDPISGHTALYWYRQSLGQGLEFLIYFQGNSAPDKSGLPSDRFSAERTGGSVSTLTIQRTQQEDSAVYLCASSLVGAGVIYGYTFGSGTRLTVV.

This chain connects TRBV6-6 to TRBJ1-2, with TRBD1 as a possible D gene (5 bases). V lost 5 bases to trimming and J lost 10 bases, with 11 bases between them. This CDR3 has 11 residues. The germline V gene has CDR1 MNHNY and CDR2 SVGAGI (reference sequence). DNA for the CDR3: TGTGCCAGCAGTGCCGGGGGTCCCTACACCTTC. Translated, it gives CASSAGGPYTF.

V and J are TRBV7-8 and TRBJ1-5; D might be TRBD1 (6 bases). The germline V and J ends were trimmed by 5 bases and 4 bases, with 9 bases remaining between them. Germline lookup yields CDR1 SGHVS and CDR2 FQNEAQ. The CDR3 covers 13 residues. The CDR3 sequence is CASSQGTNQPQHF. The CDR3 nucleotides read TGTGCCAGCAGCCAGGGGACAAATCAGCCCCAGCATTTT.

The J gene is TRBJ2-1, the V gene TRBV7-9, with 11 bases lining up with TRBD2. The V gene's germline CDR1 is SEHNR and CDR2 FQNEAQ (reference sequence). This CDR3 is 16 amino acids long. The V gene end was trimmed by 3 bases and the J gene end by 8 bases; junction bases not matched to a gene: 9. The CDR3 protein is CASSLGSGGAEDEQFF. The CDR3 coding sequence is TGTGCCAGCAGCTTGGGTAGCGGGGGGGCTGAGGATGAGCAGTTCTTC.

The chain combines TRBV7-3 with TRBJ2-7, with 14 bases matching TRBD2. The CDR3 covers 19 residues. The V gene's germline CDR1 is SGHTA and CDR2 FQGTGA. V trimming: 1 base; J trimming: 6 bases; junction bases outside the gene matches: 14. The CDR3 DNA follows: TGTGCCAGCAGCTTAATACCGGGACTAGCGGGGGCCGGGTCTTCCGAGCAGTACTTC. Encoded protein: CASSLIPGLAGAGSSEQYF.

This clone was seen a handful of times. The chain couples TRBV30 to TRBJ1-6; D unclear. CDR1 GTSNPN and CDR2 SVGIG come from the germline V gene (reference sequence). The V end was cut by 0 bases, the J end by 2 bases, with 8 bases between. The CDR3 contains 15 residues. The CDR3 region has the DNA TGTGCCTGGAGTGTACTATCAGCCTATAATTCACCCCTCCACTTT. Its protein product is CAWSVLSAYNSPLHF.

The gene calls are TRBV18 and TRBJ1-2; 7 bases are shared with TRBD1. The CDR3 has 15 residues. J was trimmed by 3 bases and V by 2 bases; bases with no gene match: 6. CDR1 is KGHSH and CDR2 is LQKENI in the germline V gene. The CDR3 DNA is TGTGCCAGCTCACCAACTGCGCAGGGGGACTATGGCTACACCTTC. It specifies CASSPTAQGDYGYTF.

V usage is TRBV6-1 and J usage is TRBJ1-2, with D hard to call. CDR1 and CDR2 from the germline V gene are MNHNS and SASEGT. This CDR3 spans 13 amino acids. The ends were cut back, 3 bases at V and 4 bases at J, with 9 bases in the middle. CDR3 in amino acids: CASSERVGYGYTF. For the CDR3, the DNA is TGTGCCAGCAGTGAGCGGGTGGGCTATGGCTACACCTTC.

J is TRBJ1-1 and V is TRBV13, with a weak D call TRBD1 (5 bases). Germline values: CDR1 PRHDT, CDR2 FYEKMQ (reference sequence). This CDR3 has 14 residues. Trimming took off 1 base at V and 1 base at J, with 7 bases between the two ends. CDR3 in DNA: TGTGCCAGCAGCTTAGTGGGGCCGAACACTGAAGCTTTCTTT. Its protein product is CASSLVGPNTEAFF.

In DNA form, the CDR3 reads TGTGCCAGCAGCTTAACATTAGGACAGCATGGCTACACCTTC. Translated, it gives CASSLTLGQHGYTF. The chain has TRBV9 and TRBJ1-2; D is perhaps TRBD1 (6 bases). The CDR3 sequence is 14 residues long. Deletions cut 4 bases from V and 6 bases from J, with 16 bases between. The germline CDR1 and CDR2 sequences are SGDLS and YYNGEE.

The chain employs TRBV6-1 and TRBJ1-5; D gene unclear. Trimming shortened V by 1 base and J by 0 bases, and 10 bases separated the two germline ends. Germline CDR1 and CDR2: MNHNS and SASEGT. The CDR3 totals 16 residues. CDR3 in amino acids: CASSEEPHVSNQPQHF. DNA of the CDR3: TGTGCCAGCAGTGAAGAGCCCCACGTTAGCAATCAGCCCCAGCATTTT.